This T cell receptor (beta chain) is from a study of cytomegalovirus exposure and HLA in healthy donors. Study observations and caveats: No immune exposure information besides CMV serostatus was available. A later analysis, which compared TCR beta chains of equal frequency, found the HLA-associated ones more clonally expanded. A later analysis showed TCR association rates differing by HLA locus, peaking at DRB1 and lowest at HLA-C.

Healthy individuals who donated bone marrow served as the donors. As regards this clone: The antigen is unknown.

The study ran its PCR with 60 Vbeta and 13 Jbeta primers. Measured with immunoSEQ multiplex PCR; TCRdb has only the in-frame clones, and not every one. Here the sample spans approximately 97,000 clones, under 85% being singletons. The receptor's source is a woman aged 40 to 49 in good health and CMV-seropositive. Specimen: PBMCs.

The CDR3 is CASSLDVYEQYF. DNA for the CDR3: TGCGCCAGCAGCCTGGATGTATACGAGCAGTACTTC. The chain is built from TRBV5-1 and TRBJ2-5; D gene ambiguous. TRBJ2-7 matches the DNA end more closely, so the J call is doubtful. Germline assignment: CDR1 SGHRS and CDR2 YFSETQ. The CDR3 consists of 12 residues.